The 26 T cell receptor beta chains listed next were all sequenced from one sample in a study of cytomegalovirus exposure and HLA in healthy donors. Both 60 Vbeta primers and 13 Jbeta primers went into the PCR. Only in-frame clones appear in the TCRdb table, and some are missing; sequencing was by immunoSEQ multiplex PCR. The sample includes roughly 100,000 clones, approximately 79% of them seen just once. Input material: PBMCs. The receptors originated from a man aged 60 to 75 in good health and CMV-seropositive.

The genes are TRBV2 and TRBJ1-5; D not resolved. Germline V gene sequence: CDR1 SNHLY, CDR2 FYNNEI. The V and J ends lost 7 bases and 0 bases respectively, with 10 bases between them. The CDR3 has 14 residues. CDR3 protein: CASTLGVSNQPQHF. In nucleotides, the CDR3 is TGTGCCAGCACCCTGGGAGTTAGCAATCAGCCCCAGCATTTT.

CDR3 sequence: CATSRDKGGDEQYF. In DNA, the CDR3 is TGTGCCACCAGCAGAGATAAAGGGGGCGACGAGCAGTACTTC. The rearrangement uses TRBV15 and TRBJ2-7, with TRBD1 identical over 7 bases. Losses at the gene ends were 0 bases for V and 5 bases for J; bases not matched to a gene: 4. Germline CDR1 LNHNV, CDR2 YYDKDF (reference sequence). This CDR3 spans 14 amino acids. Drawing the rest from reference TRBV15 and TRBJ2-7, the complete variable domain is DAMVIQNPRYQVTQFGKPVTLSCSQTLNHNVMYWYQQKSSQAPKLLFHYYDKDFNNEADTPDNFQSRRPNTSFCFLDIRSPGLGDTAMYLCATSRDKGGDEQYFGPGTRLTVT.

This clone was seen just once. V is TRBV5-6 and J is TRBJ2-7; 8 bases map to TRBD2. J gave up 4 bases and V 4 bases, and 10 bases lay outside the gene matches. Germline CDR1 SGHDT, CDR2 YYEEEE. This CDR3 region has 15 residues. CDR3 sequence: CASSLNGLAGYEQYF. CDR3 coding DNA: TGTGCCAGCAGCCTAAACGGACTAGCTGGATACGAGCAGTACTTC.

The chain is built from TRBV18 and TRBJ1-2; no reliable D call. The CDR3 length is 13 residues. Germline-derived CDR1 and CDR2 are KGHSH and LQKENI. V was pared by 6 bases and J by 2 bases, with 10 bases between. CDR3: CASSPGENYGYTF. CDR3 in DNA: TGTGCCAGCTCTCCTGGGGAGAACTATGGCTACACCTTC.

V and J are TRBV19 and TRBJ1-6; 7 bases fit TRBD1. Trimming cost V 0 bases and J 9 bases; bases outside gene matches: 5. This CDR3 spans 15 amino acids. CDR1 and CDR2 from the germline V gene are LNHDA and SQIVND (reference sequence). The CDR3 region has the DNA TGTGCCAGTAGTATAGATGACAGGGAGACTTCACCCCTCCACTTT. Translated: CASSIDDRETSPLHF.

This clone has more than one count but fewer than ten. The chain couples TRBV11-2 to TRBJ1-5; the D is unclear. Germline V gene data show CDR1 as SGHAT and CDR2 as FQNNGV. The V and J ends lost 1 base and 0 bases respectively, with 10 bases between them. CDR3 length: 16 amino acids. Here the CDR3 reads CASSLGAAISNQPQHF. The CDR3 bases are TGTGCCAGCAGCTTAGGGGCAGCCATTAGCAATCAGCCCCAGCATTTT.

This clone was observed a single time. Germline and junction disagree at one end, which may indicate a read error. The chain combines TRBV5-4 with TRBJ1-2, with TRBD1 matching over 8 bases. The CDR3 is 15 residues long. Germline V lookup: CDR1 SGHNT, CDR2 YYREEE (reference sequence). CDR3 loop: CASSRRDRMVYGHTF. The CDR3 DNA follows: TGTGCCAGCAGCCGGAGGGACAGGATGGTCTATGGCCACACCTTC.

The J gene is TRBJ2-3, the V gene TRBV5-1; D call uncertain. V dropped 6 bases and J dropped 1 base, with 12 bases sitting between them. CDR3 size: 14 residues. Germline V gene lookup returns CDR1 SGHRS and CDR2 YFSETQ. The CDR3, as DNA: TGCGCCAGCAAATTCTCCCAGGGCACAGATACGCAGTATTTT. Translation gives CASKFSQGTDTQYF.

About this clone: Its ends do not fully match the called genes, so a read error is possible. The sample carries other DNA sequences with the same CDR3. The chain links TRBV7-6 to TRBJ1-5, with 12 bases aligning to TRBD1. Germline V gene sequence: CDR1 SGHVS, CDR2 FNYEAQ. The CDR3 runs 19 residues. The CDR3 reads CASSLTGQGAKVGNQPQHF. CDR3 coding DNA: TGTGCTAGCAGCTTAACGGGACAGGGGGCCAAGGTGGGCAATCAGCCCCAGCATTTT.

Only one count was recorded for this clone. The CDR3 DNA is TGCAGTGCTAGGGAGGGGGAGACCCAGTACTTC. Protein: CSAREGETQYF. The chain is built from TRBV20-1 and TRBJ2-5, with a possible D match to TRBD2 (6 bases). V was clipped by 3 bases and J by 5 bases, with 7 bases between them. Germline CDR1 DFQATT, CDR2 SNEGSKA (reference sequence). This CDR3 is 11 amino acids long.

The chain joins TRBV18 to TRBJ2-7; 9 bases are a match to TRBD2. Per the germline V gene, CDR1 is KGHSH and CDR2 is LQKENI. The V gene end was trimmed by 0 bases and the J gene end by 4 bases; junction bases not matched to a gene: 4. CDR3 length: 15 amino acids. The CDR3 spells CASSPPAGGRYEQYF. Here the CDR3 DNA reads TGTGCCAGCTCACCACCCGCGGGGGGGCGATACGAGCAGTACTTC.

This clone was seen many times. V and J are TRBV5-1 and TRBJ1-2; 7 bases fit TRBD1. V trimming: 3 bases; J trimming: 3 bases; junction bases outside the gene matches: 8. The CDR3 covers 15 residues. The germline V gene encodes CDR1 SGHRS and CDR2 YFSETQ. The CDR3 loop reads CASSYTGQGDYGYTF. The CDR3 coding sequence is TGCGCCAGCAGCTACACAGGGCAGGGGGACTATGGCTACACCTTC.

This clone appeared a single time. The rearrangement joins TRBV5-3 to TRBJ1-2; unclear D gene. TRBV5-3 is an ORF; its function is uncertain. The ends were cut back, 9 bases at V and 0 bases at J, with 18 bases in the middle. This CDR3 is 15 amino acids long. CDR3: CAMTLAVSANYGYTF. The CDR3 coding sequence is TGTGCCATGACCCTAGCGGTGTCAGCTAACTATGGCTACACCTTC.

V usage is TRBV4-1 and J usage is TRBJ1-2, with 9 positions matching TRBD1. Germline V gene data show CDR1 as MGHRA and CDR2 as YSYEKL. This CDR3 is 14 amino acids long. Unmatched junction bases numbered 6, after V lost 4 bases and J lost 6 bases. CDR3: CASSLRTGEDGYTF. Written as DNA, the CDR3 is TGCGCCAGCAGCCTTCGGACAGGGGAGGATGGCTACACCTTC.

The genes are TRBV5-8 and TRBJ2-3, with TRBD1 identical over 10 bases. CDR1 and CDR2 (germline): SGHTS, YDEGEE. CDR3 length: 14 amino acids. Trimming cost V 4 bases and J 4 bases; bases outside gene matches: 3. CDR3 in DNA: TGTGCCAGCAGCCTAGGACAGGGGGCAGATACGCAGTATTTT. It codes for CASSLGQGADTQYF. Combining the CDR3 with reference TRBV5-8 and TRBJ2-3 gives the whole variable domain EAGVTQSPTHLIKTRGQQATLRCSPISGHTSVYWYQQALGLGLQFLLWYDEGEERNRGNFPPRFSGRQFPNYSSELNVNALELEDSALYLCASSLGQGADTQYFGPGTRLTVL.

This chain joins TRBV5-1 and TRBJ1-2; 10 positions match TRBD1. The germline V gene encodes CDR1 SGHRS and CDR2 YFSETQ. With V trimmed by 2 bases and J by 4 bases, 5 bases remained unmatched. The CDR3 length is 15 residues. For the CDR3, the DNA is TGCGCCAGCAGCTTATCCGGGACAGGGGTCTATGGCTACACCTTC. Translated, it gives CASSLSGTGVYGYTF.

V usage is TRBV6-1 and J usage is TRBJ2-7; the D gene is possibly TRBD1 (5 bases). The V end was cut by 5 bases, the J end by 0 bases, with 14 bases between. This CDR3 is built from 15 residues. CDR1 is MNHNS and CDR2 is SASEGT in the germline V gene. The CDR3 region has the DNA TGTGCCAGCAGTTCCAACCAGGGCAGCTCCTACGAGCAGTACTTC. Translated, it gives CASSSNQGSSYEQYF.

V gene TRBV7-8 combines with J gene TRBJ1-1; D gene uncertain. V was shortened by 0 bases and J by 5 bases, with 10 bases between the two germline ends. Looked up from germline, CDR1 is SGHVS and CDR2 is FQNEAQ. The CDR3 spans 14 residues. For the CDR3, the DNA is TGTGCCAGCAGCTTAGCGCAGCCGGGGACTGAAGCTTTCTTT. It encodes CASSLAQPGTEAFF. Full variable domain (rest looked up from reference TRBV7-8 and TRBJ1-1): GAGVSQSPRYKVAKRGQDVALRCDPISGHVSLFWYQQALGQGPEFLTYFQNEAQLDKSGLPSDRFFAERPEGSVSTLKIQRTQQEDSAVYLCASSLAQPGTEAFFGQGTRLTVV.

This clone was seen only a few times. Relative to the germline gene, one junction end is altered; a read error may explain this. V and J are TRBV7-9 and TRBJ1-2; D is unresolved. Germline CDR1 SEHNR, CDR2 FQNEAQ (reference sequence). CDR3 size: 13 residues. The CDR3 nucleotides are TGTTCCAGCAGCGCCGGCAACAGCTATGGCTACACCTTC. This sequence encodes CSSSAGNSYGYTF.

This sequence joins TRBV5-1 and TRBJ2-3; 15 bases are a match to TRBD2. V dropped 4 bases and J dropped 2; count of bases not matched to a gene: 11. The CDR3 totals 19 residues. Germline-derived CDR1 and CDR2 are SGHRS and YFSETQ. CDR3 loop: CASSPRTSGGARPTDTQYF. The DNA of the CDR3 is TGCGCCAGCAGCCCCCGGACTAGCGGGGGGGCAAGGCCCACAGATACGCAGTATTTT.

The J gene is TRBJ2-3, the V gene TRBV9; 9 nucleotides align to TRBD2. Germline CDR1 is SGDLS and CDR2 is YYNGEE. This CDR3 comprises 17 residues. V shed 0 bases and J 4 bases; nucleotides not matched to a gene: 9. DNA of the CDR3: TGTGCCAGCAGCGTAGGTGGAGCGGGGGGCAGCGCAGATACGCAGTATTTT. This gives the protein CASSVGGAGGSADTQYF.

V gene TRBV29-1 combines with J gene TRBJ2-7, with 8 bases lining up with TRBD1. The V and J ends lost 6 bases and 7 bases, in that order; junction bases with no gene match: 11. The CDR3 spans 13 residues. CDR1 and CDR2 (germline): SQVTM, ANQGSEA. The CDR3 protein is CSVSTGDLKEQYF. The CDR3 DNA reads TGCAGCGTCTCGACAGGGGACTTAAAGGAGCAGTACTTC.

This clone was recorded only once. The chain links TRBV10-3 to TRBJ2-7; 8 bases line up with TRBD1. CDR3 length: 16 residues. Germline trimming cut 2 bases from V and 5 bases from J; bases unmatched to any gene: 11. The germline CDR1 and CDR2 sequences are ENHRY and SYGVKD. CDR3 coding DNA: TGTGCCATCAGTGAGGATGACAGGGGACCCTGGGACGAGCAGTACTTC. Protein sequence: CAISEDDRGPWDEQYF.

This clone was detected only once. The gene calls are TRBV10-2 and TRBJ2-1; 9 positions match TRBD2. The CDR3 covers 14 residues. Germline values: CDR1 WSHSY, CDR2 SAAADI. J was trimmed by 4 bases and V by 7 bases; bases with no gene match: 5. The CDR3 nucleotides read TGCGCCAGCAAAGGCGGGGGGGCTTACAATGAGCAGTTCTTC. Translated, it gives CASKGGGAYNEQFF.

This rearrangement joins TRBV7-8 to TRBJ1-1; D is unresolved. V was shortened by 6 bases and J by 2 bases, with 10 bases between the two germline ends. The CDR3 is 13 residues long. Germline CDR1 and CDR2: SGHVS and FQNEAQ. The CDR3 reads CASRPGFNTEAFF. In DNA form, the CDR3 reads TGTGCCAGCAGGCCGGGGTTCAACACTGAAGCTTTCTTT.

V usage is TRBV6-5 and J usage is TRBJ2-4, with TRBD1 identical over 9 bases. J was trimmed by 6 bases and V by 2 bases; bases with no gene match: 2. The length of the CDR3 is 14 residues. Looked up from germline, CDR1 is MNHEY and CDR2 is SVGAGI. CDR3 in DNA: TGTGCCAGCAGTTACCCGGGACAGGGAAACATTCAGTACTTC. As protein: CASSYPGQGNIQYF.